The 2 T cell receptor beta chains in this list originate from one sample, sequenced in a study of T-cell reconstitution after alpha-beta-depleted transplantation in children. Unique molecular identifiers were incorporated into the prepared TCRbeta library. TCRdb processed the PCR reads anew with MiXCR; each CDR3 protein has one entry. The sample has 250,000 to 400,000 distinct CDR3 sequences; about a quarter are singletons. The sequenced sample was PBMCs, mostly from graft donor cells, obtained 180 days after TCRalphabeta/CD19-depleted stem cell transplant. Receptors originate from a male patient under 18 who had a stem cell transplant for acute lymphoblastic leukemia, so the T cells may come from the graft donor.

This rearrangement joins TRBV5-1 to TRBJ2-5; perhaps TRBD1 as D (6 bases). Between the trimmed V and J ends, which lost 6 bases and 4 bases, there was a span of 16 bases. The CDR3 covers 14 residues. Germline CDR1 is SGHRS and CDR2 is YFSETQ. CDR3 protein: CASKSIGGRETQYF. In nucleotides, the CDR3 is TGCGCCAGCAAGAGCATAGGGGGAAGAGAGACCCAGTACTTC.

The chain has TRBV30 and TRBJ2-3; D is perhaps TRBD1 (5 bases). The CDR3 is made up of 14 amino acids. Germline V gene data show CDR1 as GTSNPN and CDR2 as SVGIG (reference sequence). The ends were cut back, 2 bases at V and 2 bases at J, with 11 bases in the middle. The CDR3 region is CAWSLTVNTDTQYF. DNA of the CDR3: TGTGCCTGGAGTCTGACAGTTAACACAGATACGCAGTATTTT.